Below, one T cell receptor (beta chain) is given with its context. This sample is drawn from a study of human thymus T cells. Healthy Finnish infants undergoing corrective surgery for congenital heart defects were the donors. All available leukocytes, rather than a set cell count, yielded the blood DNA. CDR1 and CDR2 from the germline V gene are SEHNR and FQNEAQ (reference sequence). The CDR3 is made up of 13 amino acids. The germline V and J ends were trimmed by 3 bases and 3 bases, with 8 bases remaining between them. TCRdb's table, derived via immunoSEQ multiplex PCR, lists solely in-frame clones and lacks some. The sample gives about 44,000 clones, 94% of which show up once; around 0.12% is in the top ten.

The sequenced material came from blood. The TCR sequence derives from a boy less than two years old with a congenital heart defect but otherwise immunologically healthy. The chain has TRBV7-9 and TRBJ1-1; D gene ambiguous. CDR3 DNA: TGTGCCAGCAGCTTCGGCCCTCACACTGAAGCTTTCTTT. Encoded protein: CASSFGPHTEAFF.